This T cell receptor beta chain was sequenced in a study of T cell responses to AZD1222 COVID-19 vaccine. Sequenced by immunoSEQ multiplex PCR; TCRdb stores in-frame clones only, minus some. The sample has under 35,000 clones; roughly 92% are singletons. Study findings and constraints: Mostly white British, mostly female donors; authors suggested clonal diversity may be underestimated.

V was clipped by 2 bases and J by 1 base, with 12 bases between them. This CDR3 contains 16 residues. In germline, CDR1 is SGHKS, CDR2 YYEKEE (reference sequence). Points on this clone: Its antigen is unknown.

This TCR came from an adult in good health. The V gene is TRBV5-5, the J gene TRBJ2-2; D may be TRBD2 (5 bases). Source: peripheral blood, taken on day 0 of AZD1222 vaccination. CDR3 amino acids: CASSFAAGRNTGELFF. CDR3 sequence (DNA): TGTGCCAGCAGCTTTGCCGCGGGCCGGAACACCGGGGAGCTGTTTTTT.